Sequencing of this TCR beta chain was carried out in a study of type 1 regulatory T cells. On the study more broadly: T-allo10 is a Tr1-enriched, alloantigen-specific CD4 T cell product made in vitro.

TCRdb fed the reads into MiXCR, producing one record per CDR3 protein. Of roughly 71,000 distinct CDR3 sequences listed, roughly three fifths are singletons. For this clonotype: The target antigen is unknown.

The receptor was derived from a human donor in good health. Sequencing was performed on cultured T cells, either the whole culture or a sorted T cell fraction (not recorded which). Stated subset: Tr1-enriched cell product generated in vitro against host alloantigens.

The CDR3 region has the DNA TGTGCCGGAGGACTAGCGGTTGTTTCTGGGGCCAACGTCCTGACTTTC. It codes for CAGGLAVVSGANVLTF. This chain connects TRBV5-8 to TRBJ2-6, with 10 nucleotides matching TRBD2. CDR1 is SGHTS and CDR2 is YDEGEE in the germline V gene. The junction had 8 bases not matched to a gene; V was cut back by 10 bases and J by 1 base. The CDR3 has 16 residues.